The clone carrying this T cell receptor beta chain occurred a few times. The target antigen is unknown. Primers used in a second PCR of roughly 6 to 11 cycles were a sample-barcoded 5' primer and a J-beta primer mix. TCRdb itself ran the 5' RACE reads through MiXCR, one entry per CDR3 protein. The sample holds some 690,000 distinct CDR3 sequences; 22% are singletons and the top ten take approximately 20%. This sample was included in a study of blood T cells in healthy people across ages. The study's findings and limits: Naive T cell percentage by flow cytometry tracked strongly with beta diversity.

This CDR3 is built from 16 residues. V shed 5 bases and J 1 base; nucleotides not matched to a gene: 6. Germline V gene sequence: CDR1 SNHLY, CDR2 FYNNEI. The receptor was isolated from a man between 70 and 80 years old in good health. V usage is TRBV2 and J usage is TRBJ1-5; 9 nucleotides line up with TRBD1. Sequencing input: blood. CDR3 sequence reads: CASSPGQGVSNQPQHF. CDR3 coding DNA: TGTGCCAGCAGTCCGGGACAGGGAGTAAGCAATCAGCCCCAGCATTTT.